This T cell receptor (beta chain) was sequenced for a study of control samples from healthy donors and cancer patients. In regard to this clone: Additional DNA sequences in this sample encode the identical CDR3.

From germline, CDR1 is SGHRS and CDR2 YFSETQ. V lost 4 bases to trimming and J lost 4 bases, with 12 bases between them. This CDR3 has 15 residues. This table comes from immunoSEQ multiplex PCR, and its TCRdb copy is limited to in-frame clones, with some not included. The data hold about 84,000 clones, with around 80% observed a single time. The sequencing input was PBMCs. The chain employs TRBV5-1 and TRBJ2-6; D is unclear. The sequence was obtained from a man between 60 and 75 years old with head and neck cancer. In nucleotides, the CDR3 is TGCGCCAGCAGCCTGGAAAGCGCCGGGGCCAACGTCCTGACTTTC. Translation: CASSLESAGANVLTF.